The 27 T cell receptor beta chains presented below share a single source sample, sequenced in a study of regulatory T cells in long-lasting Graves disease. Time point: newly diagnosed GD, antithyroid drugs for less than 3 months. PBMC-extracted RNA yielded the TCR library. Library construction for TCR beta used iRepertoire HTBI primers and Arm-PCR of CDR3 regions. TCRdb recomputed calls from the multiplex PCR reads with MiXCR, one row per CDR3 protein. The sample records 300,000 to 400,000 distinct CDR3 sequences, around 15% being singletons. This specimen was peripheral blood mononuclear cells (PBMCs), taken at new diagnosis, from a patient treated with antithyroid drugs. These receptors were collected from a female donor with Graves disease.

This clonotype has at least ten counts. V gene TRBV7-9 combines with J gene TRBJ2-1; TRBD1 or TRBD2 may be the D gene (5 bases each). Germline CDR1 and CDR2: SEHNR and FQNEAQ (reference sequence). The length of the CDR3 is 15 residues. The V end was cut by 5 bases, the J end by 2 bases, with 13 bases between. The CDR3 nucleotides read TGTGCCAGCAGCCCACCGGGACCGACCTACAATGAGCAGTTCTTC. Its protein is CASSPPGPTYNEQFF.

This clonotype was counted at least ten times. The V gene is TRBV20-1, the J gene TRBJ1-1, with D unresolved. This CDR3 is built from 11 residues. Germline loops: CDR1 DFQATT, CDR2 SNEGSKA (reference sequence). The V gene lost 2 bases and the J gene lost 3 bases, with 4 bases spanning the gap. Written as DNA, the CDR3 is TGCAGTGCTAGAAATCACACTGAAGCTTTCTTT. Translating it yields CSARNHTEAFF.

Ten or more counts support this clonotype. V and J are TRBV20-1 and TRBJ1-2, with TRBD1 identical over 7 bases. The trim removed 3 bases at V and 12 bases at J, leaving 4 bases unmatched. The CDR3 is 10 amino acids. The germline V gene has CDR1 DFQATT and CDR2 SNEGSKA (reference sequence). The chain's CDR3 is CSARGQSDTF. Written as DNA, the CDR3 is TGCAGTGCTAGGGGACAGTCCGACACCTTC.

J is TRBJ1-1 and V is TRBV7-2; 10 nucleotides align to TRBD1. Germline CDR1 SGHTA, CDR2 FQGNSA. This CDR3 region has 20 residues. The V segment lost 0 bases and the J segment 1 base; nucleotides outside the gene matches: 14. The CDR3 DNA follows: TGTGCCAGCAGCTTAGCGATAGGACAGGGGGTCGGCGGGCGGAACACTGAAGCTTTCTTT. Translating it yields CASSLAIGQGVGGRNTEAFF. Combining the CDR3 with reference TRBV7-2 and TRBJ1-1 gives the whole variable domain GAGVSQSPSNKVTEKGKDVELRCDPISGHTALYWYRQSLGQGLEFLIYFQGNSAPDKSGLPSDRFSAERTGGSVSTLTIQRTQQEDSAVYLCASSLAIGQGVGGRNTEAFFGQGTRLTVV.

Comments on this clonotype: Since a much larger clone is just one base distant, this may be a read error. The chain is built from TRBV6-9 and TRBJ2-5, with TRBD2 identical over 7 bases. There are 14 residues in the CDR3. CDR1 MNHGY and CDR2 SVAAGI come from the germline V gene. This CDR3 reads CASSSPWGGEAQYF. In DNA, the CDR3 is TGTGCCAGCAGTTCCCCTTGGGGGGGAGAGGCCCAGTACTTC.

The chain is built from TRBV12-3 or TRBV12-4 and TRBJ1-2; TRBD1 might be the D (6 bases). The CDR3 loop spans 15 amino acids. V lost 5 bases to trimming and J lost 3 bases, with 16 bases between them. The CDR3 protein is CASSLRGVGYYGYTF. CDR3 DNA sequence: TGTGCCAGCAGTCTAAGGGGGGTCGGGTACTATGGCTACACCTTC.

This chain joins TRBV25-1 and TRBJ2-2; the D gene is possibly TRBD2 (5 bases). Per the germline V gene, CDR1 is MGHDK and CDR2 is SYGVNS. This CDR3 has 15 residues. Trimming took 3 bases from V and 3 from J, leaving 11 bases between them. The CDR3 DNA sequence: TGTGCCAGCAGTGACTACATGCGGGACACCGGGGAGCTGTTTTTT. Protein product: CASSDYMRDTGELFF.

The V gene is TRBV12-3 or TRBV12-4, the J gene TRBJ1-4; TRBD1 matches 10 bases. V dropped 6 bases and J dropped 8; count of bases not matched to a gene: 9. This CDR3 spans 15 amino acids. As DNA, the CDR3 is TGTGCCAGCAGATCGACCGGGACAGGGGCGGAAAAACTGTTTTTT. Translation gives CASRSTGTGAEKLFF.

In its sample, this clonotype was seen many times. The chain recombines TRBV27 with TRBJ2-7; D not resolved. V was trimmed by 5 bases and J by 0 bases, leaving 14 bases between them. The CDR3 has 15 amino acids. The germline V gene has CDR1 MNHEY and CDR2 SMNVEV (reference sequence). The CDR3 protein is CASSPFGETSYEQYF. CDR3 nucleotides: TGTGCCAGCAGTCCGTTTGGGGAAACCTCCTACGAGCAGTACTTC.

The rearrangement uses TRBV5-5 and TRBJ2-5; D possibly corresponds to TRBD2 (6 bases). The length of the CDR3 is 15 residues. CDR1 and CDR2 from the germline V gene are SGHKS and YYEKEE (reference sequence). V was pared by 4 bases and J by 2 bases, with 15 bases between. This CDR3 is CASSHLPGVQETQYF. CDR3 DNA sequence: TGTGCCAGCAGCCACCTCCCGGGGGTACAAGAGACCCAGTACTTC.

The chain employs TRBV7-9 and TRBJ2-2; possibly TRBD1 for D (6 bases). Trimming removed 10 bases at V and 2 bases at J, with 14 bases between. Germline assignment: CDR1 SEHNR and CDR2 FQNEAQ (reference sequence). This CDR3 is built from 14 residues. The CDR3, as DNA: TGTGCCACCTACGTAGGGGGAAACACCGGGGAGCTGTTTTTT. Translating it yields CATYVGGNTGELFF.

This clonotype was seen repeatedly, ten times or more. The chain combines TRBV7-6 with TRBJ1-5, with D possibly matching TRBD1 (5 bases). The germline gives CDR1 SGHVS, CDR2 FNYEAQ. V was clipped by 2 bases and J by 9 bases, with 11 bases between them. This CDR3 region has 13 residues. DNA of the CDR3: TGTGCCAGCAGCTTAAGGGGCTTGGGGCCCCAGCATTTT. This encodes CASSLRGLGPQHF.

In this sample, this clonotype turned up a few times. This rearrangement joins TRBV6-2 or TRBV6-3 to TRBJ2-1, with D perhaps TRBD1 (6 bases). V was cut by 2 bases and J by 4 bases, with 12 bases left in between. Germline loops: CDR1 MNHEY, CDR2 SVGEGT. CDR3 length equals 15 residues. DNA for the CDR3: TGTGCCAGCAGTTACAGGGGGATGACTTACAATGAGCAGTTCTTC. Encoded protein: CASSYRGMTYNEQFF.

A remark on this clonotype: Since a much larger clone is just one base distant, this may be a read error. The chain recombines TRBV12-3 or TRBV12-4 with TRBJ2-3; 7 bases are shared with TRBD2. Matching the DNA end better, TRBJ2-1 makes the J call doubtful. The CDR3 sequence is 12 residues long. The CDR3: CASSSGVDAQFF. The CDR3 DNA follows: TGTGCCAGCAGTAGCGGGGTGGATGCGCAGTTCTTC.

The chain links TRBV30 to TRBJ1-6; D may be TRBD1 (6 bases). V gave up 3 bases and J gave up 7 bases, with 19 bases separating them. The germline V gene encodes CDR1 GTSNPN and CDR2 SVGIG (reference sequence). CDR3 length equals 16 residues. CDR3 in amino acids: CAWSGLSDSLNSPLHF. The CDR3 DNA reads TGTGCCTGGAGCGGCTTATCGGACAGTCTGAATTCACCCCTCCACTTT.

In this sample, this clonotype turned up a few times. This chain links TRBV19 with TRBJ1-2; D not resolved. Deletions cut 6 bases from V and 1 base from J, with 9 bases between. CDR3 length equals 13 residues. In germline, CDR1 is LNHDA, CDR2 SQIVND (reference sequence). CDR3 coding DNA: TGTGCCAGTAGACCAGGAGTTAACTATGGCTACACCTTC. Translating gives CASRPGVNYGYTF.

This clonotype was recorded a few times. J is TRBJ2-3 and V is TRBV7-9; 9 positions match TRBD1. Germline V CDR1 and CDR2: SEHNR, FQNEAQ (reference sequence). This CDR3 spans 14 amino acids. With 6 bases clipped from V and 5 bases from J, the junction kept 6 bases outside the gene matches. The CDR3 here is CASSSGQGQDTQYF. CDR3 sequence (DNA): TGTGCCAGCAGTTCGGGACAGGGACAAGATACGCAGTATTTT.

Turning to this clonotype: It may be a read error: a sequence one base away is much more abundant. This chain links TRBV6-9 with TRBJ1-1, with a tentative D call TRBD1 (5 bases). CDR1 MNHGY and CDR2 SVAAGI come from the germline V gene. Trimming took 6 bases from V and 3 from J, leaving 14 bases between them. This CDR3 region has 14 residues. CDR3 sequence (DNA): TGTGCCAGCAGCTACGACAGCTGGGACACTGAAGCTTTCTTT. This codes for CASSYDSWDTEAFF.

The chain carries TRBV10-1 and TRBJ2-3, with TRBD1 matching over 9 bases. The CDR3 has 14 residues. Per the germline V gene, CDR1 is WNHNN and CDR2 is SYGVQD (reference sequence). The ends lost 6 bases at V and 3 bases at J; junction bases unmatched: 4. The CDR3 DNA is TGCGCCAGCAGGCCCGGGACAGGGACAGATACGCAGTATTTT. Amino acids: CASRPGTGTDTQYF.

The genes are TRBV19 and TRBJ1-5; TRBD1 matches at 8 bases. With V trimmed by 7 bases and J by 6 bases, 8 bases remained unmatched. The length of the CDR3 is 14 residues. CDR1 LNHDA and CDR2 SQIVND come from the germline V gene (reference sequence). In nucleotides, the CDR3 is TGTGCCAGTAATTGGGGACAGGTCGTTCAGCCCCAGCATTTT. Translation gives CASNWGQVVQPQHF.

This clonotype was picked up many times. The chain links TRBV11-2 to TRBJ2-5, with D unresolved. The V end was cut by 5 bases, the J end by 5 bases, with 18 bases between. Germline CDR1 reads SGHAT; CDR2 reads FQNNGV. This CDR3 is 15 amino acids long. The CDR3 DNA is TGTGCCAGCAGCATCACTCCCTCGATGGGGGAGACCCAGTACTTC. Protein sequence: CASSITPSMGETQYF.

This clonotype has only a few counts. CDR3 nucleotides: TGCGCCAGCAGAAGGGGGGCTGAAGCTTTCTTT. Protein: CASRRGAEAFF. This chain connects TRBV4-1 to TRBJ1-1; tentative D call: TRBD1 (6 bases). The CDR3 spans 11 residues. CDR1 and CDR2 (germline): MGHRA, YSYEKL. The V end was cut by 6 bases, the J end by 6 bases, with 8 bases between.

This clonotype was detected ten times or more. A read error may produce the germline difference seen at one junction end. The gene calls are TRBV4-1 and TRBJ1-1, with 8 bases matching TRBD1. Germline V gives CDR1 MGHRA, CDR2 YSYEKL. This CDR3 contains 12 residues. In DNA, the CDR3 is TGTGCCAGCAGCCAAGATCAGGGGGCGACCTTGTTT. This sequence encodes CASSQDQGATLF.

This clonotype occurred a few times. The chain employs TRBV7-2 and TRBJ1-1; D is uncertain. V gave up 7 bases and J gave up 1 base, with 7 bases separating them. Germline CDR1 and CDR2: SGHTA and FQGNSA. This CDR3 comprises 12 residues. CDR3: CASKVKNTEAFF. CDR3 sequence (DNA): TGTGCCAGCAAGGTTAAGAACACTGAAGCTTTCTTT.

This clonotype was observed a handful of times. The chain carries TRBV19 and TRBJ1-2; a weak D match, TRBD1 (6 bases). This CDR3 has 15 residues. In germline, CDR1 is LNHDA, CDR2 SQIVND (reference sequence). Trimming removed 5 bases from V and 6 bases from J, with 19 bases in between. CDR3: CASSRPGQRLNGYTF. The CDR3 bases are TGTGCCAGTAGTCGTCCGGGACAAAGACTGAATGGCTACACCTTC.

The sample holds many counts of this clonotype. The chain joins TRBV7-9 to TRBJ2-2; 9 positions agree with TRBD1. The junction had 7 bases not matched to a gene; V was cut back by 4 bases and J by 4 bases. This CDR3 region has 16 residues. Germline V gives CDR1 SEHNR, CDR2 FQNEAQ (reference sequence). Here the CDR3 reads CASSSTGTGRTGELFF. The CDR3 DNA reads as TGTGCCAGCAGCTCCACCGGGACAGGGCGCACCGGGGAGCTGTTTTTT.

In regard to this clonotype: A far larger clone is only one base removed, so a read error is likely. The V gene is TRBV12-3 or TRBV12-4, the J gene TRBJ2-7, with D possibly TRBD1 on 6 matching bases. The CDR3 has 15 residues. Trimming removed 3 bases at V and 7 bases at J, with 19 bases between. CDR3 residues: CASSFGTGRTNEQYF. In DNA, the CDR3 is TGTGCCAGCAGTTTTGGTACAGGGCGAACAAATGAGCAGTACTTC.